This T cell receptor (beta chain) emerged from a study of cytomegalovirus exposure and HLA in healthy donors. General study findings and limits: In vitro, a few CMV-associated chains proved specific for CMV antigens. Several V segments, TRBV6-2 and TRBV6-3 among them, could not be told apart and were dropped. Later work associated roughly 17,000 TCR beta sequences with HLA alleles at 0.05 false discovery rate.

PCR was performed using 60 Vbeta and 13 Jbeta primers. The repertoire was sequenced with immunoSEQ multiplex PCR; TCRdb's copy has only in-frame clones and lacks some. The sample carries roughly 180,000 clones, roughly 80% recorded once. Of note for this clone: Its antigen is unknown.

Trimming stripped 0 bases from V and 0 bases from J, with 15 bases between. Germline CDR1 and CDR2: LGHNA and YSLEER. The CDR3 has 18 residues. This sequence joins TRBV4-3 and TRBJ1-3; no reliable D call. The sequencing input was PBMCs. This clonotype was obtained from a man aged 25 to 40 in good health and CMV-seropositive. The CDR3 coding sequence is TGCGCCAGCAGCCAAGATCCGCCCTCTATTACCTCTGGAAACACCATATATTTT. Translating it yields CASSQDPPSITSGNTIYF.